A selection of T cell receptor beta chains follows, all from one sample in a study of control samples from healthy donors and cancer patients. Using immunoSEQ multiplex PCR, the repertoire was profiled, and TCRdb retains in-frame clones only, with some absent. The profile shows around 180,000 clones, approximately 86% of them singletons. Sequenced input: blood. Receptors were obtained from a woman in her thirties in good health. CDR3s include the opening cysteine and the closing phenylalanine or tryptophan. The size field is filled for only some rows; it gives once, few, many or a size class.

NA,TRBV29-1,CSVGGQGANTEAFF
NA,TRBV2,CASSEARAENEKLFF
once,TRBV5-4,CASSFSVGSRTDTQYF
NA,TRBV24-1,CATSRADSYNEQFF
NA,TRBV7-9,CASSFRGGPTDTQYF
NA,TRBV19,CASSTAGTWDGYTF
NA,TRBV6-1,CASSVWGRTSGNTIYF
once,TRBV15,CATSRGRTGARGDYEQYF
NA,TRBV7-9,CASRFAATQRSYNEQFF
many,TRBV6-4,CASSDRDTGELFF
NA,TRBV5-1,CASSYGPAGGQETQYF
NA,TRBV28,CASSPPSVHEQFF
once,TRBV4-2,CASSQAFGGETQYF
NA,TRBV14,CASSRGGGRQETQYF
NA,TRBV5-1,CASSLGITNEKLFF
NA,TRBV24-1,CATSDSLAGGYNEQFF
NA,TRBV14,CASSQIATSRFFF
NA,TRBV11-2,CASSPTNRIRGIGYEQYF
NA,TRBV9,CASSVGDRDLYGYTF
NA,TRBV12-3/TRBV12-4,CASSSTTVGEQFF
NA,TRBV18,CASSPQGVRNTIYF
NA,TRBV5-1,CASSLSSGGAGAYEQYF
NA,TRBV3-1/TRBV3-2,CASSVTGTANTEAFF
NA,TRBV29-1,CSVEEGGGRGEKLFF
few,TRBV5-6,CASSLPTGDTEAFF
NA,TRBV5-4,CASSLMTGTEAFF
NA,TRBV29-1,CSVAVSDSYEQYF
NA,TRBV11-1,CASSRARTNTGELFF
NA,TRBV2,CASSVIAGLGNEQFF
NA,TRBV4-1,CASSQDIDGFYGYTF
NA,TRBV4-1,CASSHQGRWGETQYF
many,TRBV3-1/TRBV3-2,CASSQDPGEQFF
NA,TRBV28,CASSTSRGGSTDTQYF
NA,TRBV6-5,CASSYSRGYTDTQYF
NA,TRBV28,CASSLPQRTDTQYF
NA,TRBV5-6,CASSLFTEKLFF
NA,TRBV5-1,CASSLPNPGELFF
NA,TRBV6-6,CASRGVGGANVLTF
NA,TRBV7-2,CASSLAVGSSYNEQFF